The 18 T cell receptor beta chains listed next were all sequenced from one sample in a study of T cell responses to AZD1222 COVID-19 vaccine. TCRdb's copy holds only in-frame clones and misses some; the assay was immunoSEQ multiplex PCR. The data hold about 85,000 clones, with approximately 89% observed a single time. The starting material was peripheral blood, obtained on day 0 of AZD1222 vaccination. Receptor source: an adult in good health.

The chain combines TRBV10-1 with TRBJ2-2; 10 positions agree with TRBD2. J gave up 1 base and V 4 bases, and 9 bases lay outside the gene matches. CDR1 WNHNN and CDR2 SYGVQD come from the germline V gene (reference sequence). This CDR3 contains 18 residues. The CDR3 loop is CASSGALAGAGNTGELFF. The CDR3 bases are TGCGCCAGCAGTGGGGCGCTAGCGGGAGCTGGGAACACCGGGGAGCTGTTTTTT.

The gene calls are TRBV7-2 and TRBJ1-6; the D gene is possibly TRBD1 (5 bases). Germline values: CDR1 SGHTA, CDR2 FQGNSA. Trimming stripped 1 base from V and 3 bases from J, with 10 bases between. The CDR3 extends over 16 amino acids. CDR3 nucleotides: TGTGCCAGCAGCTTAGGTGGGACGCTCTATAATTCACCCCTCCACTTT. It encodes CASSLGGTLYNSPLHF.

The chain is built from TRBV10-3 and TRBJ1-1; 8 bases align to TRBD1. The germline gives CDR1 ENHRY, CDR2 SYGVKD. The trim removed 9 bases at V and 3 bases at J, leaving 12 bases unmatched. This CDR3 contains 15 residues. CDR3 residues: CAISLFGQGDTEAFF. The DNA for the CDR3 is TGTGCCATATCCCTCTTTGGACAGGGCGACACTGAAGCTTTCTTT.

This chain connects TRBV27 to TRBJ2-7; 11 nucleotides line up with TRBD2. This CDR3 has 15 residues. After removal of 2 bases from V and 5 bases from J, the junction contained 5 bases not matched to a gene. Germline V gene lookup returns CDR1 MNHEY and CDR2 SMNVEV (reference sequence). The CDR3 protein is CASSLRLAGTDEQYF. Here the CDR3 DNA reads TGTGCCAGCAGTTTAAGACTAGCGGGAACCGACGAGCAGTACTTC.

The rearrangement uses TRBV6-2 or TRBV6-3 and TRBJ2-4; a possible D gene is TRBD1 (6 bases). There are 16 residues in the CDR3. Trimming shortened V by 5 bases and J by 1 base, and 15 bases separated the two germline ends. CDR1 is MNHEY and CDR2 is SVGEGT in the germline V gene. The CDR3 is CASSVVGAWAKNIQYF. Written as DNA, the CDR3 is TGTGCCAGCAGTGTCGTGGGGGCTTGGGCCAAAAACATTCAGTACTTC.

This clone was observed a few times. The chain links TRBV30 to TRBJ1-1; D gene uncertain. The CDR3 loop spans 13 amino acids. Trimming cost V 2 bases and J 1 base, with 8 bases left between them. The germline V gene has CDR1 GTSNPN and CDR2 SVGIG (reference sequence). CDR3 coding DNA: TGTGCCTGGAGTACGAAGGGGAACACTGAAGCTTTCTTT. Translated, it gives CAWSTKGNTEAFF.

J is TRBJ2-7 and V is TRBV28, with a tentative D call TRBD2 (5 bases). The CDR3 totals 15 residues. CDR1 is MDHEN and CDR2 is SYDVKM in the germline V gene. Between the trimmed V and J ends, which lost 0 bases and 0 bases, there was a span of 9 bases. CDR3 DNA sequence: TGTGCCAGCAGTTTATGGGGGAGCAACTCCTACGAGCAGTACTTC. The encoded protein is CASSLWGSNSYEQYF.

The chain has TRBV6-2 or TRBV6-3 and TRBJ1-2; D not resolved. From germline, CDR1 is MNHEY and CDR2 SVGEGT. The CDR3 contains 17 residues. V was clipped by 2 bases and J by 0 bases, with 16 bases between them. CDR3 region: CASSYTAWTISNYGYTF. Here the CDR3 DNA reads TGTGCCAGCAGTTACACCGCTTGGACGATATCTAACTATGGCTACACCTTC.

The chain is built from TRBV9 and TRBJ2-7, with 8 bases aligning to TRBD2. The CDR3 sequence is 17 residues long. V lost 1 base, J lost 4 bases, and 13 bases stayed unmatched. CDR1 is SGDLS, CDR2 YYNGEE, per germline. The CDR3 DNA reads TGTGCCAGCAGCGTAAGTTCGAGCGGGAGTGTTGGATACGAGCAGTACTTC. Its protein is CASSVSSSGSVGYEQYF.

This clone was detected only a few times. CDR3 protein: CASSLGLRPQETQYF. The CDR3 nucleotides are TGTGCCAGCAGTTTAGGACTAAGACCCCAAGAGACCCAGTACTTC. This chain uses TRBV28 with TRBJ2-5; possibly TRBD2 for D (6 bases). CDR3 length equals 15 residues. Germline V gives CDR1 MDHEN, CDR2 SYDVKM. V was clipped by 2 bases and J by 1 base, with 11 bases between them. The full variable domain, rest sourced from reference TRBV28 and TRBJ2-5, is DVKVTQSSRYLVKRTGEKVFLECVQDMDHENMFWYRQDPGLGLRLIYFSYDVKMKEKGDIPEGYSVSREKKERFSLILESASTNQTSMYLCASSLGLRPQETQYFGPGTRLLVL.

The V gene is TRBV5-1, the J gene TRBJ2-1, with D uncertain. CDR3 length: 15 residues. V was shortened by 0 bases and J by 3 bases, with 10 bases between the two germline ends. The germline V gene has CDR1 SGHRS and CDR2 YFSETQ. The CDR3: CASSLAKVDYNEQFF. The CDR3, as DNA: TGCGCCAGCAGCTTGGCCAAGGTTGACTACAATGAGCAGTTCTTC.

The chain is built from TRBV15 and TRBJ1-5; D gene ambiguous. The CDR3 contains 15 residues. Germline CDR1 and CDR2: LNHNV and YYDKDF (reference sequence). V lost 0 bases, J lost 3 bases, and 9 bases lay in between. The CDR3 loop is CATSRDKGYNQPQHF. CDR3 nucleotide sequence: TGTGCCACCAGCAGAGATAAGGGCTACAATCAGCCCCAGCATTTT.

The J gene is TRBJ2-6, the V gene TRBV28; tentatively, D is TRBD1 or TRBD2 (5 bases each). In germline, CDR1 is MDHEN, CDR2 SYDVKM. The V gene lost 5 bases and the J gene lost 0 bases, with 14 bases spanning the gap. The CDR3 consists of 17 residues. CDR3 DNA sequence: TGTGCCAGCAGTGGACTCAGGGAGTACTCTGGGGCCAACGTCCTGACTTTC. Its protein product is CASSGLREYSGANVLTF. Full variable domain (missing parts from reference TRBV28 and TRBJ2-6): DVKVTQSSRYLVKRTGEKVFLECVQDMDHENMFWYRQDPGLGLRLIYFSYDVKMKEKGDIPEGYSVSREKKERFSLILESASTNQTSMYLCASSGLREYSGANVLTFGAGSRLTVL.

The genes are TRBV19 and TRBJ1-1, with 10 positions matching TRBD1. The V and J ends lost 8 bases and 3 bases, in that order; junction bases with no gene match: 3. The CDR3 consists of 13 residues. Germline assignment: CDR1 LNHDA and CDR2 SQIVND (reference sequence). The CDR3 DNA reads TGTGCCAGTGGGGACAGGGGCGACACTGAAGCTTTCTTT. It is translated as CASGDRGDTEAFF.

The chain uses TRBV24-1 and TRBJ1-2; D unclear. The CDR3 runs 11 residues. The germline gives CDR1 KGHDR, CDR2 SFDVKD. Trimming shortened V by 6 bases and J by 5 bases, and 6 bases separated the two germline ends. CDR3: CATSNQYGYTF. The CDR3, as DNA: TGTGCCACCAGTAACCAGTATGGCTACACCTTC.

The V and J genes are TRBV7-2 and TRBJ1-2; D gene uncertain. This CDR3 comprises 13 residues. V dropped 5 bases and J dropped 4 bases, with 11 bases sitting between them. The germline CDR1 and CDR2 sequences are SGHTA and FQGNSA. The CDR3 loop is CASSKRVGYGYTF. As DNA, the CDR3 is TGTGCCAGCAGCAAAAGGGTTGGCTATGGCTACACCTTC.

The chain joins TRBV5-1 to TRBJ2-5; tentatively, D is TRBD1 (6 bases). CDR3 length: 15 residues. CDR1 and CDR2 (germline): SGHRS, YFSETQ. V was trimmed by 2 bases and J by 2 bases, leaving 13 bases between them. This CDR3 is CASSLQGRGQETQYF. CDR3 sequence (DNA): TGCGCCAGCAGCTTACAGGGACGGGGACAAGAGACCCAGTACTTC.

The J gene is TRBJ2-3, the V gene TRBV7-2; D is possibly TRBD1 (6 bases). This CDR3 has 17 residues. The ends were cut back, 3 bases at V and 2 bases at J, with 18 bases in the middle. Germline CDR1 SGHTA, CDR2 FQGNSA. In nucleotides, the CDR3 is TGTGCCAGCAGCTTTTTCTTGAGTGGGGGCTACACAGATACGCAGTATTTT. Translating it yields CASSFFLSGGYTDTQYF.